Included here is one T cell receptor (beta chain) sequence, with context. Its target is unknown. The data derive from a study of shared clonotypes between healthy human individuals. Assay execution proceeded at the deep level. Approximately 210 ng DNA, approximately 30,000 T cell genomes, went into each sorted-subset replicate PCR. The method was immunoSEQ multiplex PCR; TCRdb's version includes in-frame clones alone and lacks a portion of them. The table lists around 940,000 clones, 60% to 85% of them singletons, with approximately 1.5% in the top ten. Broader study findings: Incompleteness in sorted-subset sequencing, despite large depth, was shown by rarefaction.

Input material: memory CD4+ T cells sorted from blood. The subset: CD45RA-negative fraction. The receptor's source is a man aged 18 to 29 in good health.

The DNA for the CDR3 is TGTGCCAGCACGGTGGGCGACGCACGAGAGACCCAGTACTTC. Its protein product is CASTVGDARETQYF. This rearrangement joins TRBV2 to TRBJ2-5; the D is unclear. The CDR3 spans 14 residues. Germline CDR1 and CDR2: SNHLY and FYNNEI. Trimming cost V 7 bases and J 4 bases, with 16 bases left between them. The full variable domain, its missing parts supplied by reference TRBV2 and TRBJ2-5, is EPEVTQTPSHQVTQMGQEVILRCVPISNHLYFYWYRQILGQKVEFLVSFYNNEISEKSEIFDDQFSVERPDGSNFTLKIRSTKLEDSAMYFCASTVGDARETQYFGPGTRLLVL.